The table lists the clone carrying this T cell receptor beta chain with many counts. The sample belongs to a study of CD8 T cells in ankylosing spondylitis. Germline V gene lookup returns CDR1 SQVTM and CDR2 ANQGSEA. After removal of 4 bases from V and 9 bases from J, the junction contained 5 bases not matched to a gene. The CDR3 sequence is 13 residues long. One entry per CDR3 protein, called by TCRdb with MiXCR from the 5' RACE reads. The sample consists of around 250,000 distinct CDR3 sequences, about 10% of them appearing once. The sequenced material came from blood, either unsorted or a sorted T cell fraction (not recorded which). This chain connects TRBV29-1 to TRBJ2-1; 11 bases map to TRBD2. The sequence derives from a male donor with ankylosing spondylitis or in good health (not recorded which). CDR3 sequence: CSVVSGRAVEQFF. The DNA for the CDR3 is TGCAGCGTTGTTAGCGGGAGGGCCGTTGAGCAGTTCTTC.